The 15 T cell receptor beta chains below come from one sample, sequenced in a study of T cells after yellow fever vaccination. TCRdb analysed the 5' RACE reads with MiXCR anew, one entry per CDR3 protein. The sample lists hundreds of thousands of distinct CDR3 sequences, approximately 4% occurring once. The sequencing used PBMCs, collected 5 days after the yellow fever booster vaccination. The receptors shown here come from a man between 18 and 35 years old who received the YFV17D yellow fever vaccine.

This chain connects TRBV29-1 to TRBJ2-1; D gene ambiguous. Germline V gene data show CDR1 as SQVTM and CDR2 as ANQGSEA. This CDR3 comprises 17 residues. V was trimmed by 0 bases and J by 3 bases, leaving 18 bases between them. In DNA form, the CDR3 reads TGCAGCGTTGAAGACGCCCAAAGGCAGCTGGTCTACAATGAGCAGTTCTTC. This sequence encodes CSVEDAQRQLVYNEQFF.

This clonotype was detected only a few times. The CDR3 spells CSAFLGGTDTQYF. CDR3 in DNA: TGCAGTGCCTTCCTAGGGGGCACAGATACGCAGTATTTT. This chain links TRBV20-1 with TRBJ2-3, with D possibly TRBD1 on 5 matching bases. The CDR3 runs to 13 residues. V lost 6 bases and J 1 base, leaving 11 bases between the germline ends. From germline, CDR1 is DFQATT and CDR2 SNEGSKA (reference sequence).

This clonotype was seen a handful of times. The gene calls are TRBV30 and TRBJ1-3; no clear D gene. The V and J ends lost 2 bases and 0 bases respectively, with 11 bases between them. There are 15 residues in the CDR3. The germline V gene encodes CDR1 GTSNPN and CDR2 SVGIG (reference sequence). CDR3: CAWSRLQFSGNTIYF. The CDR3 nucleotides read TGTGCCTGGAGTCGTCTTCAATTCTCTGGAAACACCATATATTTT.

The sample holds a few counts of this clonotype. The chain joins TRBV28 to TRBJ1-3; D might be TRBD1 (5 bases). The CDR3 contains 16 residues. Deletions cut 1 base from V and 0 bases from J, with 10 bases between. Germline V lookup: CDR1 MDHEN, CDR2 SYDVKM. The CDR3: CASSLSGGTSGNTIYF. In DNA form, the CDR3 reads TGTGCCAGCAGTTTATCAGGAGGGACCTCTGGAAACACCATATATTTT.

The chain is built from TRBV19 and TRBJ1-1, with D possibly being TRBD1 (6 bases). The germline V and J ends were trimmed by 6 bases and 7 bases, with 21 bases remaining between them. The CDR3 has 15 amino acids. Germline V CDR1 and CDR2: LNHDA, SQIVND (reference sequence). The CDR3 nucleotides read TGTGCCAGTAGCTCGGCGGACAGAGGAACCTATGAAGCTTTCTTT. Translating gives CASSSADRGTYEAFF.

This clonotype was seen a few times. This chain uses TRBV9 with TRBJ2-5; D unclear. Germline-derived CDR1 and CDR2 are SGDLS and YYNGEE. This CDR3 is 14 amino acids long. Trimming left V 3 bases short and J 1 base short, with 10 bases between. CDR3 sequence reads: CASSGGVFQETQYF. The CDR3, as DNA: TGTGCCAGCAGCGGAGGAGTTTTCCAAGAGACCCAGTACTTC.

This clonotype was counted at least ten times. This chain connects TRBV5-1 to TRBJ1-2; D gene ambiguous. The CDR3 totals 15 residues. Germline V gives CDR1 SGHRS, CDR2 YFSETQ. Trimming took 6 bases from V and 2 from J, leaving 17 bases between them. The CDR3 coding sequence is TGCGCCAGCACCCTTTCCGAGTGGTCGAACTATGGCTACACCTTC. Its translation: CASTLSEWSNYGYTF.

The V and J genes are TRBV6-2 or TRBV6-3 and TRBJ2-1; a possible D gene is TRBD1 (6 bases). Germline V gene sequence: CDR1 MNHEY, CDR2 SVGEGT. The CDR3 runs to 13 residues. V lost 7 bases and J 13 bases, leaving 20 bases between the germline ends. The CDR3 spells CASTVLLGTRQFF. DNA of the CDR3: TGTGCCAGCACCGTTTTACTAGGGACAAGACAGTTCTTC.

At least ten counts were recorded for this clonotype. V is TRBV5-1 and J is TRBJ2-5, with 7 bases that match TRBD1. V trimming: 4 bases; J trimming: 2 bases; junction bases outside the gene matches: 5. The CDR3 loop spans 14 amino acids. Germline loops: CDR1 SGHRS, CDR2 YFSETQ. The CDR3 sequence: CASSERQGQETQYF. CDR3 bases: TGCGCCAGCAGCGAGCGACAGGGACAAGAGACCCAGTACTTC.

This clonotype was found many times. This sequence joins TRBV4-2 and TRBJ2-3; 7 bases map to TRBD2. V was pared by 0 bases and J by 3 bases, with 3 bases of the junction left unmatched. Germline loops: CDR1 LGHNA, CDR2 YNFKEQ. The CDR3 runs 15 residues. DNA for the CDR3: TGTGCCAGCAGCCAAGATCGGCGGGGGACAGATACGCAGTATTTT. The encoded protein is CASSQDRRGTDTQYF.

This clonotype has a count of ten or more. This chain links TRBV4-2 with TRBJ2-1, with 16 bases aligning to TRBD2. V dropped 3 bases and J dropped 0; count of bases not matched to a gene: 5. The CDR3 runs 19 residues. Germline V gene data show CDR1 as LGHNA and CDR2 as YNFKEQ. The CDR3 region is CASSQEGLAGGYSYNEQFF. The CDR3 nucleotides read TGTGCCAGCAGCCAGGAGGGACTAGCGGGGGGGTACTCCTACAATGAGCAGTTCTTC.

This clonotype was detected many times. The chain links TRBV7-9 to TRBJ2-7, with D unclear. V was cut by 5 bases and J by 4 bases, with 12 bases left in between. This CDR3 comprises 13 residues. Germline V gene sequence: CDR1 SEHNR, CDR2 FQNEAQ (reference sequence). CDR3 protein: CASSPQTLYEQYF. In nucleotides, the CDR3 is TGTGCCAGCAGCCCCCAGACCTTATACGAGCAGTACTTC.

This clonotype was seen at least ten times. J is TRBJ2-1 and V is TRBV11-2, with D tentatively TRBD2 (5 bases). The CDR3 loop spans 12 amino acids. Germline V gene lookup returns CDR1 SGHAT and CDR2 FQNNGV. The ends were cut back, 5 bases at V and 8 bases at J, with 10 bases in the middle. The CDR3 loop reads CASSHLGDEQFF. CDR3 DNA: TGTGCCAGCAGCCATCTCGGGGATGAGCAGTTCTTC.

This clonotype was seen ten or more times. V is TRBV5-6 and J is TRBJ2-2; D not resolved. This CDR3 comprises 16 residues. Deletions cut 0 bases from V and 2 bases from J, with 11 bases between. Per germline, CDR1 SGHDT and CDR2 YYEEEE. CDR3: CASSLGPPSNTGELFF. CDR3 nucleotides: TGTGCCAGCAGCTTGGGTCCCCCCAGCAACACCGGGGAGCTGTTTTTT.

This clonotype was seen at least ten times. The rearrangement uses TRBV20-1 and TRBJ1-2, with unresolved D. Trimming took 3 bases from V and 8 from J, leaving 16 bases between them. CDR1 is DFQATT and CDR2 is SNEGSKA in the germline V gene (reference sequence). The CDR3 runs 13 residues. CDR3 nucleotide sequence: TGCAGTGCTAGGTTCAGGCTATCTTCAGGCTACACCTTC. It specifies CSARFRLSSGYTF.